This T cell receptor beta chain originates from a study of cytomegalovirus exposure and HLA in healthy donors. Study observations and caveats: Altogether, about 160 TCR beta chains were recorded as cytomegalovirus-associated. Despite most TCR sequences being rare, some public TCRs occurred in many donors. In vitro testing confirmed a few CMV-associated chains as specific for CMV antigens. Presence/absence comparisons presumed near-even sequencing depth among donors.

The germline CDR1 and CDR2 sequences are MNHNS and SASEGT. The germline V and J ends were trimmed by 7 bases and 5 bases, with 14 bases remaining between them. The CDR3 has 13 residues. On this clone itself: The antigen remains unidentified.

Primers: 60 Vbeta forward and 13 Jbeta reverse. Profiled with immunoSEQ multiplex PCR; TCRdb holds only in-frame clones, not every one. The sample holds 200,000 to 250,000 clones; over 65% are singletons and the top ten take 0.63%. The clonotype originates from a man between 18 and 35 years old in good health and CMV-seronegative. The chain employs TRBV6-1 and TRBJ2-5; no firm D call. What was sequenced was PBMCs. The CDR3 sequence: CASTQEVGETQYF. As DNA, the CDR3 is TGTGCCAGCACCCAAGAGGTCGGGGAGACCCAGTACTTC.